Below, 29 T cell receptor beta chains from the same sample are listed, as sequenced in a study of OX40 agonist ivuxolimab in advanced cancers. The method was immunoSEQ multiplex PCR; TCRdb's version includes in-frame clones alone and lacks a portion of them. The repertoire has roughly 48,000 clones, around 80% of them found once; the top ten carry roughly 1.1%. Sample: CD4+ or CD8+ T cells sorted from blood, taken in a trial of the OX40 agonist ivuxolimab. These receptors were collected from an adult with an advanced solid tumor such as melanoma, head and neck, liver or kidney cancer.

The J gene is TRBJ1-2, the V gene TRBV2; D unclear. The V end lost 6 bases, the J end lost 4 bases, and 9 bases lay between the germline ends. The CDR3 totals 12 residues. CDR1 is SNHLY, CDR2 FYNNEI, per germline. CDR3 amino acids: CASRFGGYGYTF. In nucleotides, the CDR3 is TGTGCCAGCAGGTTTGGTGGCTATGGCTACACCTTC.

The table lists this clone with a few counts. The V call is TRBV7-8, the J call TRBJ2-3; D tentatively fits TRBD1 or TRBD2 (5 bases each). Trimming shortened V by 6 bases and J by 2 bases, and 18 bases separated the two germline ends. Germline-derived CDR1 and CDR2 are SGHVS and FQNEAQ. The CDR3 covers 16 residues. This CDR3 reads CASRSFGGSSTDTQYF. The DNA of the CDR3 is TGTGCCAGCAGGTCCTTTGGGGGATCTTCCACAGATACGCAGTATTTT.

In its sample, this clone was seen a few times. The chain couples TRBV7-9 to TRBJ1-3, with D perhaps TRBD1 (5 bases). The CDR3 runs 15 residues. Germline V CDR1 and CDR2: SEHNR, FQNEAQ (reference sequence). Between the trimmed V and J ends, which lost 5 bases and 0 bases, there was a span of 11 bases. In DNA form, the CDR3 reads TGTGCCAGCAGCCGGGGACGCCTCTCTGGAAACACCATATATTTT. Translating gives CASSRGRLSGNTIYF.

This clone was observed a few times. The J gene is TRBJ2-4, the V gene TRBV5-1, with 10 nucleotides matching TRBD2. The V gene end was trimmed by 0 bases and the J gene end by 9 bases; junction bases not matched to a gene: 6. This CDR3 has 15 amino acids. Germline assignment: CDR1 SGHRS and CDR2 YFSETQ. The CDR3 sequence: CASSLASSGGGIQYF. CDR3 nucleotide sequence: TGCGCCAGCAGCTTGGCGTCTAGCGGGGGAGGCATTCAGTACTTC.

The CDR3: CASSPSGQGMETQYF. The CDR3 region has the DNA TGTGCCAGCTCACCATCAGGACAGGGTATGGAGACCCAGTACTTC. The genes are TRBV18 and TRBJ2-5, with 8 bases identical to TRBD1. The CDR3 is 15 residues long. Trimming at V came to 2 bases and at J to 5 bases, leaving 7 bases not matched to a gene. Germline lookup yields CDR1 KGHSH and CDR2 LQKENI.

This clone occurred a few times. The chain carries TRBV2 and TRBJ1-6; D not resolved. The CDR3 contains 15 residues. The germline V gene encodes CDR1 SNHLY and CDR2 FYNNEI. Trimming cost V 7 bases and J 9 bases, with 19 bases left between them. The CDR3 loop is CASNEVTGVGSPLHF. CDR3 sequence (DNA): TGTGCCAGCAACGAGGTGACGGGCGTGGGTTCACCCCTCCACTTT.

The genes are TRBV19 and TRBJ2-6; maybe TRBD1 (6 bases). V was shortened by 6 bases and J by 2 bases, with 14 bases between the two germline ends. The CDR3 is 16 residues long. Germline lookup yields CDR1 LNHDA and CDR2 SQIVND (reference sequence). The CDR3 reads CASRNRNRAGANVLTF. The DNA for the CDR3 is TGTGCCAGTAGGAACAGAAACAGGGCTGGGGCCAACGTCCTGACTTTC.

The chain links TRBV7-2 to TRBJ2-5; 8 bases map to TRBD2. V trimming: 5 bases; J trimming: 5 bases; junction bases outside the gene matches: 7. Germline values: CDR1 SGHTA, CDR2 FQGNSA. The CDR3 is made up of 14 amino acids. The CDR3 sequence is CASSVGLAFETQYF. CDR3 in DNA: TGTGCCAGCAGCGTCGGACTAGCTTTTGAGACCCAGTACTTC.

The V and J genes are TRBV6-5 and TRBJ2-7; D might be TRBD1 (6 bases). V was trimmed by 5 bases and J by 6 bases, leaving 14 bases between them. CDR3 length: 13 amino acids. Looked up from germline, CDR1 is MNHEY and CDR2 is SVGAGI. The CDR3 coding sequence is TGTGCCAGCAGTGGGGACATCCCGAGCGAGCAGTACTTC. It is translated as CASSGDIPSEQYF.

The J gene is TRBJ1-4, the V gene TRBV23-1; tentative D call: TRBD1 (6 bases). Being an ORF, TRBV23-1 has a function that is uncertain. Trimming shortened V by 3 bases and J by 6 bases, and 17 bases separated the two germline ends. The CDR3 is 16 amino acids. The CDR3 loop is CASSHLRGAGHEKLFF. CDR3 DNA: TGCGCCAGCAGTCATTTGAGGGGGGCAGGACATGAAAAACTGTTTTTT.

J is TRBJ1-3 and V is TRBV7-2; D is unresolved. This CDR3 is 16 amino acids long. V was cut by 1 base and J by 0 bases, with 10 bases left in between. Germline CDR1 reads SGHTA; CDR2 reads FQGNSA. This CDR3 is CASSLVGENSGNTIYF. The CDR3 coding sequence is TGTGCCAGCAGCTTAGTCGGGGAAAACTCTGGAAACACCATATATTTT.

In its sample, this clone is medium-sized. The chain's CDR3 is CASSSGTFTGELFF. The CDR3 region has the DNA TGTGCCAGCAGCTCCGGGACTTTCACCGGGGAGCTGTTTTTT. V is TRBV7-9 and J is TRBJ2-2, with D maybe TRBD2 (6 bases). The germline V and J ends were trimmed by 4 bases and 4 bases, with 10 bases remaining between them. The CDR3 length is 14 residues. The germline V gene has CDR1 SEHNR and CDR2 FQNEAQ (reference sequence).

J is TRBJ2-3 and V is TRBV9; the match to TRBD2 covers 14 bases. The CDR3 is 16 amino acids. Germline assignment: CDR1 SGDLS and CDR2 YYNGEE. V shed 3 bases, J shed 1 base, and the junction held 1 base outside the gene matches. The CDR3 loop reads CASSAGLAGGTDTQYF. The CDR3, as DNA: TGTGCCAGCAGCGCGGGACTAGCGGGGGGCACAGATACGCAGTATTTT.

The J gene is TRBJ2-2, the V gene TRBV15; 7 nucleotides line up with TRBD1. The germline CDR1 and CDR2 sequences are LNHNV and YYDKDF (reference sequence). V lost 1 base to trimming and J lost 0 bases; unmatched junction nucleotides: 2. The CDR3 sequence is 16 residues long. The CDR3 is CATSRVGTANTGELFF. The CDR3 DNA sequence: TGTGCCACCAGCAGAGTCGGGACAGCGAACACCGGGGAGCTGTTTTTT.

The chain's CDR3 is CASSYSLNTGELFF. The CDR3 bases are TGTGCCAGCAGTTACTCTCTCAACACCGGGGAGCTGTTTTTT. The chain links TRBV6-5 to TRBJ2-2; D is unclear. This CDR3 region has 14 residues. Trimming stripped 0 bases from V and 2 bases from J, with 4 bases between. Germline assignment: CDR1 MNHEY and CDR2 SVGAGI.

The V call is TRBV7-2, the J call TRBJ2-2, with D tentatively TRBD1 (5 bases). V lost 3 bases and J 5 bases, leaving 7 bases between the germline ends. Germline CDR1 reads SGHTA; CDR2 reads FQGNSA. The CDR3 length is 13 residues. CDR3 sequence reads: CASSFPGTGELFF. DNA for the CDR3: TGTGCCAGCAGCTTCCCAGGGACCGGGGAGCTGTTTTTT.

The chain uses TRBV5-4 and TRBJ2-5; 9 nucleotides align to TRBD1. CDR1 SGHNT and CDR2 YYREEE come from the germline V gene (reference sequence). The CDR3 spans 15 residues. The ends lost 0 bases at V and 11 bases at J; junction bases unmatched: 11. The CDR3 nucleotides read TGTGCCAGCAGCTTGGTGGGACAGGGTGGGAGCGGGCAGTACTTC. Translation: CASSLVGQGGSGQYF.

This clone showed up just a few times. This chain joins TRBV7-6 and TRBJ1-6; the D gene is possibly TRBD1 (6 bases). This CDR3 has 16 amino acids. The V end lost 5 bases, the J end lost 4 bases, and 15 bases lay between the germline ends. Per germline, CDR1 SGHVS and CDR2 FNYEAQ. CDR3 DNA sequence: TGTGCCAGCAGCCTAAATCCTGGACAGTATAATTCACCCCTCCACTTT. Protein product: CASSLNPGQYNSPLHF.

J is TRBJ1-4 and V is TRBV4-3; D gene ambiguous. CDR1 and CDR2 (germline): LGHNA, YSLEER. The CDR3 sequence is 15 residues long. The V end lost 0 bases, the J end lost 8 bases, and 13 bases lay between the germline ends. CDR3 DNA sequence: TGCGCCAGCAGCCAAGATTTTGCGGGGTGGGAAAAACTGTTTTTT. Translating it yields CASSQDFAGWEKLFF.

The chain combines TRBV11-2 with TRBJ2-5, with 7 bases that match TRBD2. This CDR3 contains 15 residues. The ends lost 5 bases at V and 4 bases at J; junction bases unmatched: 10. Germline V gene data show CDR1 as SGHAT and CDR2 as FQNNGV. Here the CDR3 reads CASSPAGLVTETQYF. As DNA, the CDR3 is TGTGCCAGCAGCCCGGCCGGACTAGTCACAGAGACCCAGTACTTC.

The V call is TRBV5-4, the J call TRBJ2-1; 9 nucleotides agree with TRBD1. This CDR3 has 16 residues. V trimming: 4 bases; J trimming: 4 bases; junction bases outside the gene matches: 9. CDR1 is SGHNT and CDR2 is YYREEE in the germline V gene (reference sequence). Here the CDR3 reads CASSIDRGASYNEQFF. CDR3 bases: TGTGCCAGCAGCATCGACAGGGGGGCTTCGTACAATGAGCAGTTCTTC.

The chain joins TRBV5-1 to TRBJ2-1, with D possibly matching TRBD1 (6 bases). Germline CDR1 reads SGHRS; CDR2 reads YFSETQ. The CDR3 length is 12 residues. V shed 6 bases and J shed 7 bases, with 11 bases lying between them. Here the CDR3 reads CASNRQVNEQFF. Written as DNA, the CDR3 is TGCGCCAGCAACCGACAGGTGAATGAGCAGTTCTTC.

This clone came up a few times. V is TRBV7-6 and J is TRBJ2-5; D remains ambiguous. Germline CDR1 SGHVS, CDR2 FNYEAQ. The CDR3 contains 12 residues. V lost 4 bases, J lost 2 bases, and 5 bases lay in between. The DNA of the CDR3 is TGTGCCAGCAGCTCAGTTCAAGAGACCCAGTACTTC. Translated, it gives CASSSVQETQYF.

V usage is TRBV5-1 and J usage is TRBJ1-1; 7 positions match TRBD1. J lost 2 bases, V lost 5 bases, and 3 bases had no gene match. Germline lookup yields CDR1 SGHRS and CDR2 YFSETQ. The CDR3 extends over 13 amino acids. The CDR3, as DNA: TGCGCCAGCAGAGGGGGCGAAAACACTGAAGCTTTCTTT. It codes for CASRGGENTEAFF.

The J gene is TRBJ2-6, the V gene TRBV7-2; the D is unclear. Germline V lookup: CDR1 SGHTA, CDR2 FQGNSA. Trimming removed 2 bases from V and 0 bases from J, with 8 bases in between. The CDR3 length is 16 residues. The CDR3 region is CASSLRAISGANVLTF. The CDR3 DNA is TGTGCCAGCAGCTTACGGGCCATCTCTGGGGCCAACGTCCTGACTTTC.

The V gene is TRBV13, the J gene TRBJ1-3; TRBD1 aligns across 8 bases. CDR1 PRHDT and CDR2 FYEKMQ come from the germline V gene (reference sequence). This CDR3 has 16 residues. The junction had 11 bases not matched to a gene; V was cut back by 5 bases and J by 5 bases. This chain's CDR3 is CASSRGQGGFRNTIYF. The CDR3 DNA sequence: TGTGCCAGCAGCCGTGGACAGGGCGGCTTTCGAAACACCATATATTTT.

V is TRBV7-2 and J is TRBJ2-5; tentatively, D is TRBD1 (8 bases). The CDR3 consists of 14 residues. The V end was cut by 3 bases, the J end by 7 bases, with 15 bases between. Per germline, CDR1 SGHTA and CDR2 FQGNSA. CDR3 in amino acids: CASSLGGTGGTQYF. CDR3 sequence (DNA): TGTGCCAGCAGCTTGGGGGGGACAGGCGGGACCCAGTACTTC.

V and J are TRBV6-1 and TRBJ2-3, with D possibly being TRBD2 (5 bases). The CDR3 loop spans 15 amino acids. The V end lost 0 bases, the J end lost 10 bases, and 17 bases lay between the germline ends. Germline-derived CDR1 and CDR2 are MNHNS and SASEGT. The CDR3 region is CASSEAAWAGGSQYF. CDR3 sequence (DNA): TGTGCCAGCAGTGAAGCAGCGTGGGCGGGTGGGTCGCAGTATTTT.

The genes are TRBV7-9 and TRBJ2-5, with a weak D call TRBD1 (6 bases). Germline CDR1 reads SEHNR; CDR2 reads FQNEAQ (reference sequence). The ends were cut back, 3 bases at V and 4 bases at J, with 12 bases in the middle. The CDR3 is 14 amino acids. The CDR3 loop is CASSFGGPPETQYF. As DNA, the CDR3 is TGTGCCAGCAGCTTTGGGGGCCCCCCAGAGACCCAGTACTTC.